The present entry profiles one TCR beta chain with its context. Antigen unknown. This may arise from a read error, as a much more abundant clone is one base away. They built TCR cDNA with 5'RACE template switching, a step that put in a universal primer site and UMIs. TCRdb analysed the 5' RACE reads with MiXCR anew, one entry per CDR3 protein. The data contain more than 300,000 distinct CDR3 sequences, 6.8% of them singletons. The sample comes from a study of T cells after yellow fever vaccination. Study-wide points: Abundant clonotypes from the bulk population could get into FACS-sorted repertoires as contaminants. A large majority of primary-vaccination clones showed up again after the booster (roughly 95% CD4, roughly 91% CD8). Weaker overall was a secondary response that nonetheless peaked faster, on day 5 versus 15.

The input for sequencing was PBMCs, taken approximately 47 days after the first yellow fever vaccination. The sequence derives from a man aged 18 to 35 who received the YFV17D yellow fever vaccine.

The DNA of the CDR3 is TGTGCCACCAGCGGCCCGGGGGCCGGTCCCCTCCAAGAGACCCAGTACTTC. Translation gives CATSGPGAGPLQETQYF. V is TRBV15 and J is TRBJ2-5; D possibly uses TRBD1 or TRBD2 (6 bases each). The CDR3 spans 17 residues. Looked up from germline, CDR1 is LNHNV and CDR2 is YYDKDF (reference sequence). Trimming removed 5 bases from V and 1 base from J, with 20 bases in between.